This T cell receptor (beta chain) was recovered during a study of T cells after yellow fever vaccination. About the study: Some fractions had low cell numbers, and these were prepared with SMART-Seq v4 Ultra Low Input.

The CDR3 totals 15 residues. Germline V gene data show CDR1 as SGHVS and CDR2 as FNYEAQ. V lost 5 bases to trimming and J lost 4 bases; unmatched junction nucleotides: 5. There are a few counts of this clonotype. Its antigen is unknown. The study made its TCR cDNA through 5'RACE template switching. That step introduced a universal primer site along with UMIs. MiXCR was run by TCRdb on the 5' RACE reads, yielding one entry per CDR3 protein. The sample lists about 580,000 distinct CDR3 sequences, about a sixth seen once, with roughly 17% in the top ten. General observations from the study: Shared CD4/CD8 clonotypes were a small share, likely from convergent recombination. Repertoires obtained by FACS sorting could include abundant clonotypes that entered as contaminants from the bulk population.

The J gene is TRBJ2-2, the V gene TRBV7-6, with 9 bases fitting TRBD1. This material consisted of PBMCs, taken around 5 days after the first yellow fever vaccination. This sequence was found in a man between 18 and 35 years old who received the YFV17D yellow fever vaccine. The CDR3 region is CASSRDRALTGELFF. The CDR3 region has the DNA TGTGCCAGCAGCCGGGACAGGGCACTCACCGGGGAGCTGTTTTTT.